This T cell receptor beta chain was recovered during a study of blood T cell repertoires in COVID-19 (dated by TCRdb to 2019 to 2021). Context from the whole study: Samples from collaborators originated in the United States, Italy and Spain and spanned both the acute and convalescent phases of COVID-19. The prospective study material was composed of cDNA or gDNA derived from T cells, B-cell-depleted T cells, or PBMCs. The dataset comprised deeply sampled blood TCRbeta repertoires from subjects exposed to, actively infected with, or recovered from COVID-19. The repertoires were made available in a free public database intended to serve as a resource for research on the immune response to SARS-CoV-2. Samples were obtained from the ongoing ImmuneRACE study (first 160 participants) and from 1,000 to 1,500 subjects provided by 6 global collaborators. Nearly every sample came with metadata listing a de-identified subject ID, COVID-19 status, age in years and sex. Where available, HLA class I and class II types were taken from metadata supplied by the sample provider and were not determined by assay-based typing. Broad study findings and their caveats: The quantity of clinical and demographic metadata differed by source and by participant and was supplied without curation.

On this clone itself: Which antigen it targets is not known. The input lacks base qualities; no much larger clone sits a single base away.

TCRbeta CDR3 regions were amplified from genomic DNA by means of the immunoSEQ Assay, a bias-controlled multiplex PCR. As for the original processing: The number of nucleated cells in each sample was estimated from the amplification of reference gene primers within the assay. To quantify the absolute abundance of each unique TCRbeta CDR3 rearrangement, sequence reads were collapsed and filtered. Productive Simpson clonality was computed per sample as the square root of Simpson's diversity index over productive rearrangements. The clones in this table, taken by TCRdb from immuneACCESS, are in-frame only. Not every clone is retained; where verified, under half of the shortfall comes from an unresolved V gene, and the cause of the rest is unknown. V and J calls and clone size are as listed in that table; D and trimming were resolved from the DNA. Present in this sample are 250,000 or so clones, more than 75% of which were seen just once. Clones ranked in the top ten supply approximately 13% of the sample.

The germline V gene sets CDR1 to MGHDK and CDR2 to SYGVNS. Trimming removed 6 bases from V and 10 bases from J, leaving 13 bases between the germline ends. The CDR3 runs 13 residues from the cysteine to the phenylalanine. Left in the record is the CDR3 DNA by itself, 39 bases read in frame from the first base. Collaborating institutions collected whole blood in K2EDTA tubes following their own protocols. Collaborator samples were shipped for TCRbeta analysis as frozen whole blood, isolated PBMCs, or DNA extracted from either sample type. The TCR originated in a man older than 75 with acute or convalescent COVID-19. The sequence is built from TRBV25-1 and TRBJ1-6, and perhaps TRBD1 as D gene, on 5 matching bases. Material: peripheral blood. The CDR3 region reads CASSTGSKSPLHF. The nucleotides read TGTGCCAGCAGCACAGGAAGTAAATCACCCCTCCACTTT. The full variable domain, with segments outside the CDR3 supplied by the reference TRBV25-1 and TRBJ1-6 proteins, appears as EADIYQTPRYLVIGTGKKITLECSQTMGHDKMYWYQQDPGMELHLIHYSYGVNSTEKGDLSSESTVSRIRTEHFPLTLESARPSHTSQYLCASSTGSKSPLHFGNGTRLTVT.